The clone carrying this T cell receptor (beta chain) was seen more than once but under ten times. No antigen is known for it. There are 11 residues in the CDR3. V gave up 4 bases and J gave up 7 bases, with 7 bases separating them. Germline V gene sequence: CDR1 SNHLY, CDR2 FYNNEI. The data derive from a study of T cell responses to AZD1222 COVID-19 vaccine. Background on the study: Recipients boosted at about 4 weeks or about 12 weeks are pooled.

TCRdb keeps only in-frame clones here, not all; method: immunoSEQ multiplex PCR. This sample yields about 84,000 clones, of which roughly 85% are seen a single time; approximately 1.5% belongs to the top ten. Regarding the study as a whole: Vaccine-associated CD4 TCRs ranged over spike, dominating at 160-218 and 743-854. Donors were mostly white British, more females; clonal diversity possibly underestimated. Seropositive at baseline were only six AZD1222 recipients.

The chain links TRBV2 to TRBJ1-2, with D maybe TRBD1 (5 bases). The TCR originated in an adult in good health. The starting material was peripheral blood, obtained on day 0 of AZD1222 vaccination. The CDR3 bases are TGTGCCAGCAGTGCTGACAGTGGCTACACCTTC. As protein: CASSADSGYTF.